These 5 T cell receptor beta chains were all obtained from the same sample, sequenced in a study of cytomegalovirus exposure and HLA in healthy donors. Primers included in the PCR were 60 Vbeta and 13 Jbeta primers. The protocol was immunoSEQ multiplex PCR, while the TCRdb copy is restricted to in-frame clones and leaves out a portion. The repertoire holds around 170,000 clones, with about 72% as singletons. The sequencing input was PBMCs. The receptors stem from a girl under 18 in good health and CMV-seronegative.

This chain uses TRBV19 with TRBJ1-2; TRBD1 matches 7 bases. The germline CDR1 and CDR2 sequences are LNHDA and SQIVND (reference sequence). The CDR3 is 15 amino acids. Losses at the gene ends were 6 bases for V and 6 bases for J; bases not matched to a gene: 13. The CDR3 DNA follows: TGTGCCAGTAGCCTTGACAGGGTTTGGGTTAATGGCTACACCTTC. This gives the protein CASSLDRVWVNGYTF.

V usage is TRBV5-4 and J usage is TRBJ2-2; D perhaps matches TRBD1 (5 bases). Per the germline V gene, CDR1 is SGHNT and CDR2 is YYREEE (reference sequence). The V gene lost 7 bases and the J gene lost 2 bases, with 12 bases spanning the gap. This CDR3 spans 14 amino acids. The CDR3: CASGGQGNTGELFF. In DNA, the CDR3 is TGTGCCAGCGGTGGGCAGGGCAACACCGGGGAGCTGTTTTTT.

Here the CDR3 reads CATQRGYNTEAFF. In nucleotides, the CDR3 is TGTGCCACTCAGCGGGGGTACAACACTGAAGCTTTCTTT. The rearrangement links TRBV19 to TRBJ1-1; possibly TRBD1 for D (5 bases). In germline, CDR1 is LNHDA, CDR2 SQIVND (reference sequence). V was cut by 10 bases and J by 2 bases, with 14 bases left in between. This CDR3 comprises 13 residues.

The V gene is TRBV6-6, the J gene TRBJ1-5, with unresolved D. With 0 bases removed from V and 2 bases from J, the gap between germline ends came to 5 bases. Germline CDR1 MNHNY, CDR2 SVGAGI (reference sequence). The CDR3 consists of 14 residues. The CDR3 bases are TGTGCCAGCAGTTACTCGAGCGGCAATCAGCCCCAGCATTTT. Translated, it gives CASSYSSGNQPQHF.

This clone was seen only a few times. J is TRBJ1-4 and V is TRBV5-1, with TRBD1 matching over 7 bases. CDR3 length: 16 amino acids. Germline trimming cut 3 bases from V and 0 bases from J; bases unmatched to any gene: 5. Germline V CDR1 and CDR2: SGHRS, YFSETQ. The CDR3 protein is CASSSGQLTTNEKLFF. CDR3 bases: TGCGCCAGCAGCTCGGGACAGCTGACAACTAATGAAAAACTGTTTTTT.